One sample yielded the 4 T cell receptor beta chains listed below, sequenced in a study of blood T cell repertoires in COVID-19. Repertoires were generated with immunoSEQ multiplex PCR, while TCRdb's copy carries only in-frame clones and drops some. The sample shows some 100,000 clones, 89% of them seen only once. The sample was peripheral blood. The source of these receptors is a woman older than 75 with active COVID-19.

The chain is built from TRBV6-2 or TRBV6-3 and TRBJ2-5; 8 bases align to TRBD2. The germline V gene encodes CDR1 MNHEY and CDR2 SVGEGT. With 5 bases clipped from V and 4 bases from J, the junction kept 3 bases outside the gene matches. There are 13 residues in the CDR3. This CDR3 is CASSRGGRETQYF. In DNA form, the CDR3 reads TGTGCCAGCAGTCGCGGGGGGCGAGAGACCCAGTACTTC.

This chain joins TRBV7-3 and TRBJ2-1; 12 bases are a match to TRBD2. CDR3 length: 17 amino acids. The trim removed 5 bases at V and 8 bases at J, leaving 13 bases unmatched. The germline V gene encodes CDR1 SGHTA and CDR2 FQGTGA. The chain's CDR3 is CASSLITSGRTPDEQFF. CDR3 DNA sequence: TGTGCCAGCAGCCTTATAACTAGCGGGAGGACCCCCGATGAGCAGTTCTTC.

Only one count was recorded for this clone. V usage is TRBV19 and J usage is TRBJ1-5; D remains ambiguous. This CDR3 is built from 13 residues. Germline CDR1 is LNHDA and CDR2 is SQIVND (reference sequence). Trimming cost V 3 bases and J 7 bases, with 10 bases left between them. The CDR3 loop is CASSMSRGQPQHF. DNA for the CDR3: TGTGCCAGTAGTATGTCTCGGGGACAGCCCCAGCATTTT.

The V gene is TRBV6-2 or TRBV6-3, the J gene TRBJ1-5; D is ambiguous. The V gene lost 7 bases and the J gene lost 6 bases, with 22 bases spanning the gap. CDR1 and CDR2 (germline): MNHEY, SVGEGT. This CDR3 region has 16 residues. CDR3 in DNA: TGTGCCAGCAACCCAGGACCCCGGATGGGAGGTCAGCCCCAGCATTTT. Translation gives CASNPGPRMGGQPQHF.